The 4 T cell receptor beta chains in this list originate from one sample, sequenced in a study of T cell repertoires in cytomegalovirus infection. The antigens of these receptors remain unknown. MiXCR was run by TCRdb on the reads, yielding one entry per CDR3 protein. The top ten clones hold roughly an eighth of a sample with about 830,000 distinct CDR3 sequences, roughly 33% of them seen once. The sample consisted of cultured CD8+ T cells from PBMCs, taken from culture after CMV antigen stimulation. These receptors came from a human donor in good health (CMV status not recorded). Some clones in this sample may be carry-over from other donors' samples.

The rearrangement joins TRBV6-5 to TRBJ1-4; 9 bases are shared with TRBD1. The CDR3 has 14 amino acids. Germline lookup yields CDR1 MNHEY and CDR2 SVGAGI. V was pared by 6 bases and J by 8 bases, with 7 bases of the junction left unmatched. In DNA form, the CDR3 reads TGTGCCAGCAGCGCCGGGACAGGGCTCGAAAAACTGTTTTTT. This encodes CASSAGTGLEKLFF.

This chain connects TRBV6-8 to TRBJ2-7, with TRBD2 as a possible D gene (6 bases). Germline-derived CDR1 and CDR2 are MNHGY and SAAAGT. Deletions cut 7 bases from V and 3 bases from J, with 16 bases between. The CDR3 extends over 14 amino acids. The CDR3 sequence is CASKAEGLIYEQYF. The CDR3 region has the DNA TGTGCCAGCAAAGCAGAGGGACTGATCTACGAGCAGTACTTC.

This clonotype was counted a few times. The chain recombines TRBV7-6 with TRBJ2-2, with D possibly matching TRBD2 (5 bases). This CDR3 is built from 15 residues. The V and J ends lost 5 bases and 6 bases respectively, with 16 bases between them. Germline V gene sequence: CDR1 SGHVS, CDR2 FNYEAQ. CDR3 DNA: TGTGCCAGCAGCCCCCCGGGATGGGTGGCCGGGGAGCTGTTTTTT. The encoded protein is CASSPPGWVAGELFF.

The chain recombines TRBV19 with TRBJ1-1; tentative D call: TRBD1 (5 bases). The CDR3 is 15 amino acids. Deletions cut 1 base from V and 4 bases from J, with 13 bases between. Germline lookup yields CDR1 LNHDA and CDR2 SQIVND (reference sequence). The CDR3 DNA reads TGTGCCAGTAGTATAGTTCATTCCGGGGCCACTGAAGCTTTCTTT. Translation gives CASSIVHSGATEAFF.